One sample yielded the 9 T cell receptor beta chains listed below, sequenced in a study of cytomegalovirus exposure and HLA in healthy donors (dated by TCRdb to the late 2010s). Libraries were prepared through the immunoSEQ multiplex PCR assay. A mixture of 60 forward primers for TCR Vbeta segments and 13 reverse primers for TCR Jbeta segments was used in the multiplex PCR. TCRdb obtained this table from immuneACCESS and retained in-frame rearrangements with V and J assigned. These tables miss some clones; where compared with another copy, unresolved V genes account for less than half of the shortfall, and the remainder is unexplained. The sample table lists about 110,000 clones, roughly 15% of them with a count of one. Over 1.5% of the sample is taken by the ten largest. The sample comprised PBMCs. These receptor sequences come from a young woman in good health and CMV-seronegative.

The genes are TRBV9 and TRBJ1-6; TRBD1 matches 7 bases. This CDR3 is built from 17 residues. Germline lookup yields CDR1 SGDLS and CDR2 YYNGEE. The trim removed 4 bases at V and 0 bases at J, leaving 7 bases unmatched. This chain's CDR3 is CASSRGQKISYNSPLHF. CDR3 coding DNA: TGTGCCAGCAGCCGGGGACAGAAAATCTCCTATAATTCACCCCTCCACTTT.

This clone was observed a handful of times. The chain links TRBV30 to TRBJ1-2, with a possible D match to TRBD1 (6 bases). Germline CDR1 is GTSNPN and CDR2 is SVGIG (reference sequence). The CDR3 contains 15 residues. The germline V and J ends were trimmed by 0 bases and 4 bases, with 15 bases remaining between them. The CDR3 sequence: CAWSVGGDPSYGYTF. CDR3 DNA sequence: TGTGCCTGGAGTGTAGGGGGGGACCCCTCCTATGGCTACACCTTC.

The chain carries TRBV30 and TRBJ1-5, with D unresolved. Trimming pared 2 bases from V and 9 bases from J, leaving 11 bases between. Germline V gives CDR1 GTSNPN, CDR2 SVGIG (reference sequence). The CDR3 extends over 12 amino acids. CDR3 protein: CAWSPRGWPQHF. CDR3 DNA: TGTGCCTGGAGTCCCCGAGGATGGCCCCAGCATTTT.

V gene TRBV2 combines with J gene TRBJ1-4; perhaps TRBD1 as D (6 bases). This CDR3 is 15 amino acids long. Germline assignment: CDR1 SNHLY and CDR2 FYNNEI. Trimming shortened V by 7 bases and J by 4 bases, and 16 bases separated the two germline ends. The DNA of the CDR3 is TGTGCCAGCACCAAATCGGGACAAATTAATGAAAAACTGTTTTTT. It yields the protein CASTKSGQINEKLFF. The variable domain in full, completed from reference TRBV2 and TRBJ1-4, reads EPEVTQTPSHQVTQMGQEVILRCVPISNHLYFYWYRQILGQKVEFLVSFYNNEISEKSEIFDDQFSVERPDGSNFTLKIRSTKLEDSAMYFCASTKSGQINEKLFFGSGTQLSVL.

This clone was seen a handful of times. This chain connects TRBV7-9 to TRBJ1-1; D possibly corresponds to TRBD1 (6 bases). Trimming took 7 bases from V and 11 from J, leaving 20 bases between them. The germline gives CDR1 SEHNR, CDR2 FQNEAQ (reference sequence). This CDR3 contains 13 residues. CDR3 nucleotides: TGTGCCAGCAACCCTGCATTGGGGGCCGGCGCTTTCTTT. As protein: CASNPALGAGAFF.

The V and J genes are TRBV7-9 and TRBJ1-1; TRBD1 matches 7 bases. The V segment lost 6 bases and the J segment 10 bases; nucleotides outside the gene matches: 11. CDR3 length: 13 amino acids. Looked up from germline, CDR1 is SEHNR and CDR2 is FQNEAQ (reference sequence). CDR3 DNA sequence: TGTGCCAGCAGTTCCGACAGGGAACGGGGAGCTTTCTTT. Protein sequence: CASSSDRERGAFF.

V and J are TRBV5-1 and TRBJ1-2; TRBD1 is a possible D gene (6 bases). CDR1 is SGHRS and CDR2 is YFSETQ in the germline V gene. The CDR3 covers 15 residues. The ends were cut back, 0 bases at V and 4 bases at J, with 13 bases in the middle. CDR3: CASSLAQQGLYGYTF. The CDR3 coding sequence is TGCGCCAGCAGCTTGGCCCAACAGGGCCTCTATGGCTACACCTTC.

J is TRBJ2-2 and V is TRBV27, with a possible D match to TRBD1 (6 bases). V was pared by 7 bases and J by 8 bases, with 8 bases between. This CDR3 has 11 amino acids. The germline gives CDR1 MNHEY, CDR2 SMNVEV (reference sequence). CDR3 in amino acids: CASNRVGELFF. The CDR3 DNA reads as TGTGCCAGCAACAGGGTTGGGGAGCTGTTTTTT.

This clone was counted between two and nine times. The gene calls are TRBV5-6 and TRBJ1-4; 7 bases match TRBD1. The CDR3 has 15 residues. With 4 bases clipped from V and 3 bases from J, the junction kept 6 bases outside the gene matches. CDR1 and CDR2 (germline): SGHDT, YYEEEE. The CDR3 DNA reads as TGTGCCAGCAGCGGAGGGACAGCTTCTAATGAAAAACTGTTTTTT. It specifies CASSGGTASNEKLFF.